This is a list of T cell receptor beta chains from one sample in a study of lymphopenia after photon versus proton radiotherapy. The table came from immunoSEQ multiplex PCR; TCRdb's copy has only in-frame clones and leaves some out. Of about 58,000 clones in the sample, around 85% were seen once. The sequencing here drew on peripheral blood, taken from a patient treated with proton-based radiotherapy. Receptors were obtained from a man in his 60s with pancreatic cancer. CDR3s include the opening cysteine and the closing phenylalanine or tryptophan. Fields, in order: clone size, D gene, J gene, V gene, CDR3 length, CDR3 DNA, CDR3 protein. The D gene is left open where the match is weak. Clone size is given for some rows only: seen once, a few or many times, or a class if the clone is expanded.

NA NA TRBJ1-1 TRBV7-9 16 TGTGCCAGCAGCTCATGGGAGGCCGGGGGTTCGGCTGAAGCTTTCTTT CASSSWEAGGSAEAFF
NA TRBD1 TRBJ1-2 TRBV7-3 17 TGTGCCAGCAGCCTAACCCCGGGCCGGGACAGCGTCTATGGCTACACCTTC CASSLTPGRDSVYGYTF
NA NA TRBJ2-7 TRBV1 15 TGCACCAGCAGCCAAGATTTTAGCGCGGGGTACGAGCAGTACTTC CTSSQDFSAGYEQYF
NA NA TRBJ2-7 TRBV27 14 TGTGCCAGCAGTGACGACGTCTCCTCCTACGAGCAGTACTTC CASSDDVSSYEQYF
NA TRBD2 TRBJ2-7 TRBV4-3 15 TGCGCCAGCAGCCAGCAAGCGGGGGAACGGTACGAGCAGTACTTC CASSQQAGERYEQYF
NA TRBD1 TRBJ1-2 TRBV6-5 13 TGTGCCAGCAGGGGGACAGGGAACTATGGCTACACCTTC CASRGTGNYGYTF
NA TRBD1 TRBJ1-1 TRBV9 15 TGTGCCAGCAGCGCCCAGACAGGGTTGAACACTGAAGCTTTCTTT CASSAQTGLNTEAFF
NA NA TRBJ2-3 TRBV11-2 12 TGTGCCAGCAGCCTTCACCCAGATACGCAGTATTTT CASSLHPDTQYF
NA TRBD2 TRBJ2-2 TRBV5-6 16 TGTGCCAGCAAGAGGCTAGCGGGAGGAAACACCGGGGAGCTGTTTTTT CASKRLAGGNTGELFF
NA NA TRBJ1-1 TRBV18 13 TGTGCCAGCTCATCGGGTATGAACACTGAAGCTTTCTTT CASSSGMNTEAFF
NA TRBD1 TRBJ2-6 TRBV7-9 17 TGTGCCAGCAGCTTAGCGGGACAGGGATCTGGGGCCAACGTCCTGACTTTC CASSLAGQGSGANVLTF
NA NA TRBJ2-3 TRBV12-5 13 TGTGCTAGTGGTTTGGTAGGGAGAGATACGCAGTATTTT CASGLVGRDTQYF
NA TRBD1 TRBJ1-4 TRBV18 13 TGTGCCAGCTCTCGGGGACAGGAGGAAAAACTGTTTTTT CASSRGQEEKLFF
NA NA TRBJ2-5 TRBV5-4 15 TGTGCCAGCAGCTTCGGTTGGGGTCAAGGAGAGACCCAGTACTTC CASSFGWGQGETQYF
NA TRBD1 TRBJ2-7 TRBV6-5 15 TGTGCCAGCAGTCCTCGACAGGGGAGTTCCTACGAGCAGTACTTC CASSPRQGSSYEQYF
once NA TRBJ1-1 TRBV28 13 TGTGCCAGCAGTTTACGGGGGAACACTGAAGCTTTCTTT CASSLRGNTEAFF